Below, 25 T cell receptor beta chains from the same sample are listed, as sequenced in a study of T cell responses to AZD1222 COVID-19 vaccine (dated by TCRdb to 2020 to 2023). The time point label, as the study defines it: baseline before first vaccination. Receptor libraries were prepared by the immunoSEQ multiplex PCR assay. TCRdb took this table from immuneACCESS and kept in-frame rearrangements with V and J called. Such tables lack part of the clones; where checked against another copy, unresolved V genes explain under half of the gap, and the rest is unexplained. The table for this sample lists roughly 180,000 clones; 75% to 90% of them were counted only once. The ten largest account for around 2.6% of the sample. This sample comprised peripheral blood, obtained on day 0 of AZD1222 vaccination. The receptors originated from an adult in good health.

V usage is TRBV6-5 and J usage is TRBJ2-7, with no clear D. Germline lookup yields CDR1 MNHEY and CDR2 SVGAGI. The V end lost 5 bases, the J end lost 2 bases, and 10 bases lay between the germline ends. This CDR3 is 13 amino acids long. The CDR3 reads CASSLSGPYEQYF. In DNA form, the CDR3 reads TGTGCCAGCAGTCTCAGTGGTCCCTACGAGCAGTACTTC.

In nucleotides, the CDR3 is TGTGCCAGCAGTAGGACCATGGCCGGCACCGGGGAGCTGTTTTTT. It yields the protein CASSRTMAGTGELFF. This chain joins TRBV2 and TRBJ2-2; D gene ambiguous. Germline V CDR1 and CDR2: SNHLY, FYNNEI. V was cut by 5 bases and J by 4 bases, with 14 bases left in between. CDR3 length equals 15 residues. The variable domain in full, with the rest retrieved from reference TRBV2 and TRBJ2-2, is EPEVTQTPSHQVTQMGQEVILRCVPISNHLYFYWYRQILGQKVEFLVSFYNNEISEKSEIFDDQFSVERPDGSNFTLKIRSTKLEDSAMYFCASSRTMAGTGELFFGEGSRLTVL.

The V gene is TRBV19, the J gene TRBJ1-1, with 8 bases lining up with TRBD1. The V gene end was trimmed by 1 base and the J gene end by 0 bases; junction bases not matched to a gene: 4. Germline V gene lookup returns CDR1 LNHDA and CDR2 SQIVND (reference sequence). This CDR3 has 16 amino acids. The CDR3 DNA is TGTGCCAGTAGTATAGCAACAGGGGGAATGAACACTGAAGCTTTCTTT. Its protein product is CASSIATGGMNTEAFF.

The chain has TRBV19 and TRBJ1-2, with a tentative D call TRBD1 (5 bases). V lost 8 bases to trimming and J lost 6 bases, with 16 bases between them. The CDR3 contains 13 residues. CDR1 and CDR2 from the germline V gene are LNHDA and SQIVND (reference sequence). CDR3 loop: CASAPRGDDGYTF. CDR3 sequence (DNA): TGTGCCAGTGCCCCCCGGGGCGACGATGGCTACACCTTC.

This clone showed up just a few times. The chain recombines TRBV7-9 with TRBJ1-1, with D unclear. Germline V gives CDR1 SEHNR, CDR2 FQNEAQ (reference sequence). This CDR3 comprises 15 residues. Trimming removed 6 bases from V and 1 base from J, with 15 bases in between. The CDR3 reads CASSIGGRKNTEAFF. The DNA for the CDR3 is TGTGCCAGCAGTATCGGCGGACGGAAGAACACTGAAGCTTTCTTT.

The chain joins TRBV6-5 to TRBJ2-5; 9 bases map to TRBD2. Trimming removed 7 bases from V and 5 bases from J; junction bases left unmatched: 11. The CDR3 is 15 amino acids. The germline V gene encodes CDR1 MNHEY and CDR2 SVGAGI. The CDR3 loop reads CASTSGVAGVETQYF. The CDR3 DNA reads TGTGCCAGCACCTCCGGGGTAGCGGGAGTTGAGACCCAGTACTTC.

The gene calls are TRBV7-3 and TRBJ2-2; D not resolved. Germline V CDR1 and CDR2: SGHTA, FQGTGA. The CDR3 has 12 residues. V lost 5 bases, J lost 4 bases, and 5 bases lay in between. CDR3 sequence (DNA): TGTGCCAGCAGCCCAGTCACCGGGGAGCTGTTTTTT. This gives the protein CASSPVTGELFF.

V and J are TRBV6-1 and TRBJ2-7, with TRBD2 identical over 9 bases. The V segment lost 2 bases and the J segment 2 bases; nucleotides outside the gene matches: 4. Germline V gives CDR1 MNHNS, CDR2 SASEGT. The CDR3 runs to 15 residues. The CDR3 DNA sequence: TGTGCCAGCAGTGAATGGGCTAGCGGGGCCTACGAGCAGTACTTC. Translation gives CASSEWASGAYEQYF.

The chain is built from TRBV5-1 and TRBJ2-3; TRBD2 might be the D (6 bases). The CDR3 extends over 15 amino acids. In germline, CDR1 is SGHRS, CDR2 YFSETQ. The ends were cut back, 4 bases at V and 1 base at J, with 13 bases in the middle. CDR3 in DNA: TGCGCCAGCAGCGGGAGGTGGTTGGGCACAGATACGCAGTATTTT. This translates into CASSGRWLGTDTQYF.

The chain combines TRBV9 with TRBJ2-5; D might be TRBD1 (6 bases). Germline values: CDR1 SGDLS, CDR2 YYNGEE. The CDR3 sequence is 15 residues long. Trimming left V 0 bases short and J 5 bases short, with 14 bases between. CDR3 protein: CASSVEAGEWETQYF. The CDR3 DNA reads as TGTGCCAGCAGCGTAGAGGCAGGGGAATGGGAGACCCAGTACTTC.

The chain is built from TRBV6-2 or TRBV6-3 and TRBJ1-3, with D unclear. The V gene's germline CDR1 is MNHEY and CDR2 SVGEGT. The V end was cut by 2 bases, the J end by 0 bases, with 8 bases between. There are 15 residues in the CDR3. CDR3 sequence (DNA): TGTGCCAGCAGTTACAGCCCGTCCTCTGGAAACACCATATATTTT. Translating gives CASSYSPSSGNTIYF.

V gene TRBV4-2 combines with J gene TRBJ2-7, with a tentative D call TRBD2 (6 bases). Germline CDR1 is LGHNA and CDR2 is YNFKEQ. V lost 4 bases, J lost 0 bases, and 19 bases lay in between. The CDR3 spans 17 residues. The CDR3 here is CASSRRSSSESSYEQYF. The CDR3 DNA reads TGTGCCAGCAGCCGGAGGAGTTCTAGCGAGAGCTCCTACGAGCAGTACTTC.

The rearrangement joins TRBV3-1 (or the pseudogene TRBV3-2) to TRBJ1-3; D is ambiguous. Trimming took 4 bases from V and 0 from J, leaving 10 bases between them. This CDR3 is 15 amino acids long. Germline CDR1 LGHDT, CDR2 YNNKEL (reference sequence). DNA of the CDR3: TGTGCCAGCAGCCCCGGAAGTGGCTCTGGAAACACCATATATTTT. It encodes CASSPGSGSGNTIYF.

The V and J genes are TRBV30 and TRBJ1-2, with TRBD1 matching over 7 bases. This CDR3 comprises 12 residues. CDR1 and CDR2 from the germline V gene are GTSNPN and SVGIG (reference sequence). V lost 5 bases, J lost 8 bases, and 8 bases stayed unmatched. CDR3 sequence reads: CAWLDRVRGYTF. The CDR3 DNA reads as TGTGCCTGGCTTGACAGGGTGAGGGGCTACACCTTC.

The CDR3 coding sequence is TGTGCCAGTAGACCCCAACCCCGGGGAGCCTATGGCTACACCTTC. This translates into CASRPQPRGAYGYTF. The rearrangement joins TRBV19 to TRBJ1-2; D is undetermined. Germline V CDR1 and CDR2: LNHDA, SQIVND (reference sequence). V was pared by 6 bases and J by 4 bases, with 18 bases between. The CDR3 runs 15 residues.

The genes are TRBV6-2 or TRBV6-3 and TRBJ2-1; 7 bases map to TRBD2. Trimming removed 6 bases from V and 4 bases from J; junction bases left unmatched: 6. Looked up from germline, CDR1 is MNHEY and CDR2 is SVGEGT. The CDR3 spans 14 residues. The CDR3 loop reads CASSSGRTYNEQFF. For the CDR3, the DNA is TGTGCCAGCAGCTCCGGGAGGACTTACAATGAGCAGTTCTTC.

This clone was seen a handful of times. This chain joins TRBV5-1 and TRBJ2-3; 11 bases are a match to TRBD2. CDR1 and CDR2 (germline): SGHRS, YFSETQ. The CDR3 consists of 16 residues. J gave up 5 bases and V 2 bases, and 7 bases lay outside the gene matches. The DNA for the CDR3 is TGCGCCAGCAGCTTCGGTCTAGCGGGAGGTGGAGATACGCAGTATTTT. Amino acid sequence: CASSFGLAGGGDTQYF.

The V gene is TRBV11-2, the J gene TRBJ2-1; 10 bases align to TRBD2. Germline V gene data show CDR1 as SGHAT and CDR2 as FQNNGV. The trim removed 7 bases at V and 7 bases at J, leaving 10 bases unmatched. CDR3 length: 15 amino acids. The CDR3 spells CASKSGSGGGNEQFF. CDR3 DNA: TGTGCCAGCAAGAGCGGGAGCGGGGGGGGGAATGAGCAGTTCTTC.

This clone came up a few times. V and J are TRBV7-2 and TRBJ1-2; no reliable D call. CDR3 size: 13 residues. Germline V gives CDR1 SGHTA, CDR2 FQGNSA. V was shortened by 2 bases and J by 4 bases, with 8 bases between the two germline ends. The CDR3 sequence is CASSLQPLYGYTF. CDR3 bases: TGTGCCAGCAGCTTACAGCCACTCTATGGCTACACCTTC.

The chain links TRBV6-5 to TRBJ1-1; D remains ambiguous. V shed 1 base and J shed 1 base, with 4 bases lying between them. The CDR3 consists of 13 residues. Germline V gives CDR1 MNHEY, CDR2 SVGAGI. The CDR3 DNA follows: TGTGCCAGCAGTTACTGGCAGAACACTGAAGCTTTCTTT. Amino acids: CASSYWQNTEAFF.

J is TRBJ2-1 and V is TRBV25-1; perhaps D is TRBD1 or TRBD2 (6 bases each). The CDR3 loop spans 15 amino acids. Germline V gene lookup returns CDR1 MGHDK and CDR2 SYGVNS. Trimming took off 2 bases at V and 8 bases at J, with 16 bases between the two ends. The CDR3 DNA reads TGTGCCAGCAGTGAACTGAAAAGGGGGGTATATGAGCAGTTCTTC. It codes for CASSELKRGVYEQFF.

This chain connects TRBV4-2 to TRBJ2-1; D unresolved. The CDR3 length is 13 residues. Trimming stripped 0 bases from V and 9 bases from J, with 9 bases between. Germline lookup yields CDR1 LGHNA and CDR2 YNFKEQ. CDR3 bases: TGTGCCAGCAGCCAAGATAACGGTATTGAGCAGTTCTTC. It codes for CASSQDNGIEQFF.

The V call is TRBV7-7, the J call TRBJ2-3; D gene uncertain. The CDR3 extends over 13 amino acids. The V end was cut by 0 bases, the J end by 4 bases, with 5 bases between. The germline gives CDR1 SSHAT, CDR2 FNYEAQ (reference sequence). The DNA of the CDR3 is TGTGCCAGCAGCTTAGCTGAGGCAGATACGCAGTATTTT. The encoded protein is CASSLAEADTQYF.

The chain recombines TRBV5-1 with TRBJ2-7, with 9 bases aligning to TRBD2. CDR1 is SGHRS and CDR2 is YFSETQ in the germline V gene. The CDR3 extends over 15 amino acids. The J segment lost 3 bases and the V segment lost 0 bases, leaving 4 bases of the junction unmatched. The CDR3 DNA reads TGCGCCAGCAGCTTGGAAGGTAGCGGGAGCTACGAGCAGTACTTC. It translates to CASSLEGSGSYEQYF.

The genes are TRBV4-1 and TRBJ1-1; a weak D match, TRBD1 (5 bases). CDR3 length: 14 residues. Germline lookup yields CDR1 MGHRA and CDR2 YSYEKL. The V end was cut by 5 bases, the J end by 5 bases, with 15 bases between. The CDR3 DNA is TGCGCCAGCAGCTCCTCCAGGGTGGGTACTGAAGCTTTCTTT. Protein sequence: CASSSSRVGTEAFF.